The source of this T cell receptor (beta chain) is a study of response to subunit inactivated influenza vaccine. Germline CDR1 is KGHSH and CDR2 is LQKENI. With 0 bases removed from V and 6 bases from J, the gap between germline ends came to 6 bases. CDR3 length: 13 amino acids. MiXCR, applied by TCRdb to the RT-PCR reads, yields one record per CDR3 protein. The sample shows hundreds of thousands of distinct CDR3 sequences, around 14% of them seen only once. The source is a man in his forties or fifties who received an inactivated influenza vaccine. Sequences were derived from PBMCs from blood, sampled 14 days before vaccination. This rearrangement joins TRBV18 to TRBJ2-1, with D uncertain. In DNA, the CDR3 is TGTGCCAGCTCACCACCCTCCCTCAATGAGCAGTTCTTC. Translating it yields CASSPPSLNEQFF.